Below are 10 T cell receptor beta chains sequenced from a single sample in a study of blood T cell repertoires in COVID-19. Generated by immunoSEQ multiplex PCR, the TCRdb table keeps only in-frame clones and is missing some. The table records about 180,000 clones, around 85% of them present only once. Sequenced: peripheral blood. Receptors were obtained from a person between 70 and 80 years old with COVID-19, enrolled during active disease.

Only one count was recorded for this clone. V and J are TRBV5-6 and TRBJ1-2, with 11 bases identical to TRBD1. From germline, CDR1 is SGHDT and CDR2 YYEEEE. Trimming cost V 4 bases and J 6 bases; bases outside gene matches: 5. This CDR3 spans 14 amino acids. The CDR3 nucleotides read TGTGCCAGCAGCCTATCGGACAGGGGGCATGGCTACACCTTC. Protein: CASSLSDRGHGYTF.

This clone was seen a single time. The V and J genes are TRBV25-1 and TRBJ1-5; D not resolved. Trimming took 1 base from V and 6 from J, leaving 10 bases between them. Germline assignment: CDR1 MGHDK and CDR2 SYGVNS. The CDR3 spans 14 residues. CDR3 loop: CASSESTEPQPQHF. Here the CDR3 DNA reads TGTGCCAGCAGTGAATCGACTGAACCTCAGCCCCAGCATTTT.

The chain has TRBV3-1 (or the pseudogene TRBV3-2) and TRBJ2-7, with 7 bases lining up with TRBD2. The CDR3 covers 14 residues. Looked up from germline, CDR1 is LGHDT and CDR2 is YNNKEL (reference sequence). The trim removed 1 base at V and 3 bases at J, leaving 3 bases unmatched. CDR3 bases: TGTGCCAGCAGCCAAGCTGGCGGGGGCTACGAGCAGTACTTC. This translates into CASSQAGGGYEQYF.

V and J are TRBV2 and TRBJ2-7; D might be TRBD2 (6 bases). Germline lookup yields CDR1 SNHLY and CDR2 FYNNEI. Trimming stripped 6 bases from V and 9 bases from J, with 12 bases between. This CDR3 region has 11 residues. The chain's CDR3 is CASRGDWGQYF. The CDR3 coding sequence is TGTGCCAGCAGGGGGGACTGGGGGCAGTACTTC.

The chain carries TRBV7-2 and TRBJ1-1; D is uncertain. The CDR3 contains 13 residues. Germline V gene data show CDR1 as SGHTA and CDR2 as FQGNSA. V lost 5 bases and J 7 bases, leaving 14 bases between the germline ends. The CDR3 DNA is TGTGCCAGCAGCCGAGTTGAGCGGATTGAAGCTTTCTTT. Protein product: CASSRVERIEAFF.

The chain carries TRBV27 and TRBJ2-3; 7 nucleotides match TRBD2. The CDR3 length is 15 residues. The V gene's germline CDR1 is MNHEY and CDR2 SMNVEV (reference sequence). V lost 6 bases to trimming and J lost 1 base; unmatched junction nucleotides: 7. Here the CDR3 reads CASRGVAGGTDTQYF. Written as DNA, the CDR3 is TGTGCCAGCAGGGGGGTGGCGGGAGGCACAGATACGCAGTATTTT.

The chain recombines TRBV5-4 with TRBJ2-3; TRBD2 might be the D (6 bases). Germline V gene sequence: CDR1 SGHNT, CDR2 YYREEE (reference sequence). The CDR3 covers 16 residues. V was pared by 0 bases and J by 4 bases, with 15 bases between. The CDR3 DNA reads as TGTGCCAGCAGCTTGGAACTAGCCTCGCTTCCAGATACGCAGTATTTT. Its translation: CASSLELASLPDTQYF.

The chain couples TRBV5-1 to TRBJ1-6, with TRBD1 matching over 11 bases. The CDR3 loop spans 21 amino acids. Per the germline V gene, CDR1 is SGHRS and CDR2 is YFSETQ. The V and J ends lost 0 bases and 4 bases, in that order; junction bases with no gene match: 15. In nucleotides, the CDR3 is TGCGCCAGCAGCTTGGTACGGACAGGGGGCACGATTGAAGAGTATAATTCACCCCTCCACTTT. It yields the protein CASSLVRTGGTIEEYNSPLHF. Variable domain in full (rest from reference TRBV5-1 and TRBJ1-6): KAGVTQTPRYLIKTRGQQVTLSCSPISGHRSVSWYQQTPGQGLQFLFEYFSETQRNKGNFPGRFSGRQFSNSRSEMNVSTLELGDSALYLCASSLVRTGGTIEEYNSPLHFGNGTRLTVT.

This clone turned up a few times. The gene calls are TRBV30 and TRBJ2-7, with D perhaps matching TRBD2 (6 bases). The CDR3 has 16 residues. Between the trimmed V and J ends, which lost 0 bases and 1 base, there was a span of 16 bases. CDR1 GTSNPN and CDR2 SVGIG come from the germline V gene (reference sequence). The CDR3, as DNA: TGTGCCTGGAGTGTAACGGGGGACCTCTATTCCTACGAGCAGTACTTC. This sequence encodes CAWSVTGDLYSYEQYF.

The chain employs TRBV7-9 and TRBJ2-7; 10 bases are shared with TRBD1. With 5 bases clipped from V and 5 bases from J, the junction kept 9 bases outside the gene matches. The CDR3 loop spans 15 amino acids. Germline-derived CDR1 and CDR2 are SEHNR and FQNEAQ (reference sequence). The CDR3 is CASSPRTGGIDEQYF. Written as DNA, the CDR3 is TGTGCCAGCAGCCCCCGGACAGGGGGTATCGACGAGCAGTACTTC.